This is a list of T cell receptor beta chains from one sample in a study of T cell responses to AZD1222 COVID-19 vaccine. Data came from immunoSEQ multiplex PCR; TCRdb stores just in-frame clones and leaves some out. The sample includes 90,000 to 150,000 clones, around 86% seen only once; the top ten take 0.95% to 1.5%. This material consisted of peripheral blood, taken on day 0 of AZD1222 vaccination. These receptors originate from an adult in good health. CDR3s include the opening cysteine and the closing phenylalanine or tryptophan. D genes are given only for firm matches. The size field is filled for only some rows; it gives once, few, many or a size class.

- - TRBJ2-6 TRBV11-2 TGTGCCAGCAGCTTAGAGTACAGGGCTGGGGCCAACGTCCTGACTTTC CASSLEYRAGANVLTF
few - TRBJ2-6 TRBV9 TGTGCCAGCACCCATCCAAAGGGGGGAGCCTTCTCTGGGGCCAACGTCCTGACTTTC CASTHPKGGAFSGANVLTF
- - TRBJ1-2 TRBV12-3/TRBV12-4 TGTGCCAGCAGCTCCACAGGGACCTATGGCTACACCTTC CASSSTGTYGYTF
- - TRBJ2-7 TRBV7-9 TGTGCCAGCAGCTTATGGGGGTTTTACGAGCAGTACTTC CASSLWGFYEQYF
few - TRBJ1-1 TRBV7-9 TGTGCCAGCAGCGACCTAACCTTTTGGGAGGCGAGGGGCACTGAAGCTTTCTTT CASSDLTFWEARGTEAFF
- TRBD1 TRBJ1-4 TRBV19 TGTGCCAGTAGTATTTCCGGGACAGTTAATGAAAAACTGTTTTTT CASSISGTVNEKLFF
- - TRBJ1-1 TRBV18 TGTGCCAGCTCACCACCGAATTTAGATCTTATTGAAGCTTTCTTT CASSPPNLDLIEAFF
- TRBD2 TRBJ2-1 TRBV18 TGTGCCAGCTCCCGCGGGGCGGCTAGCGGGGGTGTTGAGCAGTTCTTC CASSRGAASGGVEQFF
- TRBD2 TRBJ2-1 TRBV6-1 TGTGCCAGCAGTGAAGACGTAAGGGGGAAGCGGGGGCTAAACAATGAGCAGTTCTTC CASSEDVRGKRGLNNEQFF
- - TRBJ1-3 TRBV29-1 TGCAGCGTTGGGGAGGGCAGCTCTGGAAACACCATATATTTT CSVGEGSSGNTIYF
- - TRBJ2-1 TRBV3-1/TRBV3-2 TGTGCCAGCAGCCCGACGGGGCCAGATTACAATGAGCAGTTCTTC CASSPTGPDYNEQFF
- - TRBJ2-6 TRBV5-8 TGTGCCAGCAGCTCACGTCTCTCTGGGGCCAACGTCCTGACTTTC CASSSRLSGANVLTF
- - TRBJ1-5 TRBV2 TGTGCCAGCAGGGGGCGCGGGAATCAGCCCCAGCATTTT CASRGRGNQPQHF
once TRBD2 TRBJ2-1 TRBV30 TGTGCCTGGAGTGTACTAAGCGGGGGGTGGTACAATGAGCAGTTCTTC CAWSVLSGGWYNEQFF
- - TRBJ1-6 TRBV19 TGTGCCAGTAGTATCCCCCGGGACAACTTACTTTCACCCCTCCACTTT CASSIPRDNLLSPLHF
- TRBD1 TRBJ2-7 TRBV15 TGTGCCACCCACTCGACAGGGGTGGGCTACGAGCAGTACTTC CATHSTGVGYEQYF
- TRBD2 TRBJ2-5 TRBV3-1/TRBV3-2 TGTGCCAGCAGCCTCCGAAGACTAGCGGGGGGGCAAGAGACCCAGTACTTC CASSLRRLAGGQETQYF
- - TRBJ2-5 TRBV2 TGTGCCAGCAGTGATGGGGAGACCCAGTACTTC CASSDGETQYF
- - TRBJ2-1 TRBV5-1 TGCGCCAGCAGCTTGGAGCCGCCGGGGCAGTTCTTC CASSLEPPGQFF
- TRBD2 TRBJ2-1 TRBV19 TGTGCCAGTAGTATCGGTAATAGCGGGGGTTACAATGAGCAGTTCTTC CASSIGNSGGYNEQFF
- - TRBJ1-6 TRBV27 TGTGCCAGCAGTTTCTCGGGGGGCTCCTATAATTCACCCCTCCACTTT CASSFSGGSYNSPLHF
- TRBD1 TRBJ1-3 TRBV27 TGTGCCAGCAGTCGTTTCGGGACAGCCCACCTCCCCGACTCTGGAAACACCATATATTTT CASSRFGTAHLPDSGNTIYF
- - TRBJ1-1 TRBV14 TGTGCCAGCAGCCAAATGGTAACCACTGAAGCTTTCTTT CASSQMVTTEAFF
once - TRBJ2-7 TRBV29-1 TGCAGCGTTCGGCCTTCCCTCTACGAGCAGTACTTC CSVRPSLYEQYF
- - TRBJ2-1 TRBV5-6 TGTGCCAGCAGCCCAGGAAACAATGAGCAGTTCTTC CASSPGNNEQFF
- TRBD1 TRBJ1-4 TRBV5-4 TGTGCCAGCAGCTTGCAGGGGGCTAATGAAAAACTGTTTTTT CASSLQGANEKLFF
once - TRBJ1-2 TRBV2 TGTGCCAGCAGTGGCTTTGGGACCGCTAAAGGTTTCTATGGCTACACCTTC CASSGFGTAKGFYGYTF
- TRBD2 TRBJ2-5 TRBV5-6 TGTGCCAGCAGCTTTGAATCAGCGGGGGGGAAGACCCAGTACTTC CASSFESAGGKTQYF
- TRBD1 TRBJ2-7 TRBV7-9 TGTGCCAGCAGCATGACAGGGGCCATCTCCTACGAGCAGTACTTC CASSMTGAISYEQYF
- - TRBJ1-5 TRBV2 TGTGCCAGCAGGAAGGGGATAGCTCAGCCCCAGCATTTT CASRKGIAQPQHF
- - TRBJ1-1 TRBV18 TGTGCCAGCTCACCGGCCGGGACCTTGAACACTGAAGCTTTCTTT CASSPAGTLNTEAFF
- - TRBJ2-3 TRBV14 TGTGCCAGCAGCCAAGGACTAGGGCTAGATACGCAGTATTTT CASSQGLGLDTQYF
- - TRBJ2-5 TRBV6-1 TGTGCCAGCAGTGAGGTCCGATGGGAGACCCAGTACTTC CASSEVRWETQYF
- TRBD2 TRBJ2-7 TRBV28 TGTGCCAGCACTCACACTGGGGGGGCCTACGAGCAGTACTTC CASTHTGGAYEQYF
once - TRBJ1-3 TRBV16 TGTGCCAGCAGCCAATCCCGGTCTGGAAACACCATATATTTT CASSQSRSGNTIYF
- - TRBJ2-7 TRBV7-9 TGTGCCAGCAGCCCCCTCAATAAGGACTCCTACGAGCAGTACTTC CASSPLNKDSYEQYF
- TRBD1 TRBJ1-1 TRBV27 TGTGCCAGCAGTTCCCCAGGGGGCATGAACACTGAAGCTTTCTTT CASSSPGGMNTEAFF
- - TRBJ1-5 TRBV2 TGTGCCACCAGGCCCTTAGGAGGGAGCAATCAGCCCCAGCATTTT CATRPLGGSNQPQHF
few - TRBJ1-6 TRBV3-1/TRBV3-2 TGTGCCAGCAGCCAAGGAGGGGCCCTCCACTTT CASSQGGALHF
- - TRBJ2-3 TRBV9 TGTGCCAGCAGCGCACGGGACGAAGGAAGGGATACGCAGTATTTT CASSARDEGRDTQYF
- - TRBJ2-7 TRBV5-1 TGCGCCAGCAGCCACGGCGGGGACTACGAGCAGTACTTC CASSHGGDYEQYF
once TRBD2 TRBJ2-1 TRBV4-1 TGCGCCAGCAGCCAAATACCCGGGGGGGCTTTAGGCAATGAGCAGTTCTTC CASSQIPGGALGNEQFF
- TRBD2 TRBJ2-3 TRBV6-5 TGTGCCAGCAGGGATAGCGGGGGATCCACAGATACGCAGTATTTT CASRDSGGSTDTQYF
once - TRBJ1-2 TRBV15 TGTGCCACCAGCAGGGGGGGGGATCGGGGCTACACCTTC CATSRGGDRGYTF
- TRBD2 TRBJ2-1 TRBV7-9 TGTGCCAGCAGCCCGACTAGCGGGGGGGTAGATGAGCAGTTCTTC CASSPTSGGVDEQFF
- - TRBJ2-7 TRBV3-1/TRBV3-2 TGTGCCAGCAGCCCACATGCGTCCCCGCGGAACGAGCAGTACTTC CASSPHASPRNEQYF
- - TRBJ2-5 TRBV5-1 TGCGCCAGCAGCTCGGGGTTCGGCCTCGAGACCCAGTACTTC CASSSGFGLETQYF
- - TRBJ1-6 TRBV6-1 TGTGCCAGCAGTGAGGAGGCCGGGCCCAATTCACCCCTCCACTTT CASSEEAGPNSPLHF
- - TRBJ1-1 TRBV9 TGTGCCAGCAGCGCGCGGCCCGGACAAACCGAAGCTTTCTTT CASSARPGQTEAFF
- - TRBJ1-4 TRBV11-2 TGTGCCAGCAGCTTAGAAGGACAGATTAATGAAAAACTGTTTTTT CASSLEGQINEKLFF
- - TRBJ1-2 TRBV12-3/TRBV12-4 TGTGCCAGCAGTTTTATCCAATATGGCTACACCTTC CASSFIQYGYTF